A single sample is the source of the 21 T cell receptor beta chains below, sequenced in a study of blood T cell repertoires in COVID-19. Using immunoSEQ multiplex PCR, the repertoire was profiled, and TCRdb retains in-frame clones only, with some absent. The table records almost 350,000 clones, roughly nine tenths of them present only once. The material sequenced was peripheral blood. The receptors shown here come from a woman aged 60-75 years with COVID-19, enrolled during active disease.

The gene calls are TRBV11-2 and TRBJ1-2; TRBD1 might be the D (5 bases). With 5 bases removed from V and 4 bases from J, the gap between germline ends came to 17 bases. The germline gives CDR1 SGHAT, CDR2 FQNNGV. CDR3 length: 15 residues. This CDR3 is CASSLLSGLGYGYTF. The CDR3 DNA reads TGTGCCAGCAGCCTCCTTTCGGGACTTGGCTATGGCTACACCTTC.

The V and J genes are TRBV11-3 and TRBJ1-2; D might be TRBD1 (5 bases). The CDR3 runs 15 residues. Germline V gene sequence: CDR1 SGHNT, CDR2 YENEEA. The ends were cut back, 8 bases at V and 2 bases at J, with 18 bases in the middle. CDR3 sequence reads: CASPPRTSGNYGYTF. The CDR3 DNA sequence: TGTGCCAGCCCACCGAGGACAAGTGGGAACTATGGCTACACCTTC.

The chain links TRBV25-1 to TRBJ1-4, with TRBD1 identical over 9 bases. The CDR3 is made up of 16 amino acids. The germline V gene has CDR1 MGHDK and CDR2 SYGVNS. The trim removed 2 bases at V and 3 bases at J, leaving 4 bases unmatched. The CDR3 loop reads CASSEGRTGANEKLFF. Here the CDR3 DNA reads TGTGCCAGCAGTGAAGGGCGGACAGGGGCTAATGAAAAACTGTTTTTT.

CDR3 sequence reads: CASSEGQNTGELFF. The CDR3 DNA sequence: TGTGCCAGCAGTGAGGGACAGAACACCGGGGAGCTGTTTTTT. The chain employs TRBV2 and TRBJ2-2, with D maybe TRBD1 (6 bases). V was pared by 3 bases and J by 1 base, with 6 bases between. This CDR3 spans 14 amino acids. CDR1 SNHLY and CDR2 FYNNEI come from the germline V gene.

This chain's CDR3 is CASSLGRTGNVNYGYTF. The CDR3 coding sequence is TGCGCCAGCAGCTTGGGGCGGACAGGGAACGTAAACTATGGCTACACCTTC. The chain has TRBV5-1 and TRBJ1-2; TRBD1 matches 8 bases. The germline gives CDR1 SGHRS, CDR2 YFSETQ. V lost 0 bases to trimming and J lost 2 bases; unmatched junction nucleotides: 9. This CDR3 contains 17 residues.

The chain employs TRBV28 and TRBJ1-5; no clear D gene. V was clipped by 3 bases and J by 6 bases, with 12 bases between them. The germline V gene has CDR1 MDHEN and CDR2 SYDVKM. The CDR3 is 14 amino acids. The CDR3 is CASSFRGIFQPQHF. CDR3 nucleotide sequence: TGTGCCAGCAGTTTCCGGGGAATTTTTCAGCCCCAGCATTTT.

The V gene is TRBV27, the J gene TRBJ1-1, with 8 positions matching TRBD1. Germline V gives CDR1 MNHEY, CDR2 SMNVEV (reference sequence). J lost 4 bases, V lost 2 bases, and 12 bases had no gene match. CDR3 size: 17 residues. The CDR3 loop reads CASSLDRGMFGGTEAFF. The CDR3 coding sequence is TGTGCCAGCAGTTTAGACAGGGGCATGTTCGGTGGCACTGAAGCTTTCTTT.

The chain recombines TRBV28 with TRBJ2-5; D not certain. Germline values: CDR1 MDHEN, CDR2 SYDVKM. Trimming pared 3 bases from V and 5 bases from J, leaving 7 bases between. The length of the CDR3 is 12 residues. Here the CDR3 DNA reads TGTGCCAGCAGTTTGTGGCGGGAGACCCAGTACTTC. This codes for CASSLWRETQYF.

This clone was picked up a small number of times. The CDR3 spells CASSYTGSYEQYF. As DNA, the CDR3 is TGTGCCAGCAGTTACACGGGGTCCTACGAGCAGTACTTC. The genes are TRBV6-5 and TRBJ2-7; TRBD2 is a possible D gene (5 bases). The CDR3 sequence is 13 residues long. In germline, CDR1 is MNHEY, CDR2 SVGAGI. The V and J ends lost 2 bases and 1 base respectively, with 6 bases between them.

The CDR3 bases are TGTGCCAGCAGCCACAGGGACGGGTTTATGGGGACGCAGTATTTT. Translation: CASSHRDGFMGTQYF. V is TRBV7-2 and J is TRBJ2-3; D possibly corresponds to TRBD1 (6 bases). The CDR3 runs 15 residues. Trimming removed 5 bases at V and 9 bases at J, with 21 bases between. Germline V gene lookup returns CDR1 SGHTA and CDR2 FQGNSA.

The chain links TRBV7-9 to TRBJ2-7; 11 nucleotides match TRBD1. After removal of 4 bases from V and 3 bases from J, the junction contained 5 bases not matched to a gene. The CDR3 has 15 residues. Germline-derived CDR1 and CDR2 are SEHNR and FQNEAQ (reference sequence). The CDR3 sequence is CASSSPGQGDYEQYF. The CDR3 DNA reads as TGTGCCAGCAGCTCTCCGGGACAGGGGGACTACGAGCAGTACTTC.

In its sample, this clone was seen once. This chain joins TRBV27 and TRBJ2-7; D unresolved. Deletions cut 1 base from V and 1 base from J, with 8 bases between. The CDR3 length is 14 residues. Germline CDR1 MNHEY, CDR2 SMNVEV (reference sequence). CDR3 region: CASSLFGRSYEQYF. Here the CDR3 DNA reads TGTGCCAGCAGTTTATTCGGCAGGTCCTACGAGCAGTACTTC.

This clone has only one observation. This chain joins TRBV21-1 and TRBJ1-4; no DNA check was done on the table's D call, TRBD1. TRBV21-1 corresponds to a pseudogene. The length of the CDR3 is 18 residues. The CDR3 nucleotides read TGTGCCAGCAGCAAAGGATTGGGCAGACCATCAACTAATGAAAAACTGTTTTTT. Its translation is CASSKGLGRPSTNEKLFF.

The chain carries TRBV6-2 or TRBV6-3 and TRBJ1-2, with 9 bases matching TRBD1. V was clipped by 5 bases and J by 4 bases; unmatched bases: 20. CDR1 MNHEY and CDR2 SVGEGT come from the germline V gene. The CDR3 extends over 19 amino acids. The CDR3 nucleotides read TGTGCCAGCAGTACCCCGGGACAGGGATCATCACTTAAACCCTATGGCTACACCTTC. Its protein product is CASSTPGQGSSLKPYGYTF.

The DNA for the CDR3 is TGTGCCAGCAGCCAGGGGGGGGGACTCACAGATACGCAGTATTTT. It yields the protein CASSQGGGLTDTQYF. V is TRBV3-1 (or the pseudogene TRBV3-2) and J is TRBJ2-3, with 7 bases fitting TRBD2. The CDR3 covers 15 residues. In germline, CDR1 is LGHDT, CDR2 YNNKEL (reference sequence). V was clipped by 3 bases and J by 2 bases; unmatched bases: 5.

CDR3 residues: CASSTSGGETQYF. In DNA form, the CDR3 reads TGTGCCAGCAGCACTAGCGGAGGGGAGACCCAGTACTTC. The chain recombines TRBV7-9 with TRBJ2-5; 8 bases map to TRBD2. The length of the CDR3 is 13 residues. Germline assignment: CDR1 SEHNR and CDR2 FQNEAQ (reference sequence). Trimming took 5 bases from V and 5 from J; bases not matched to a gene: 4.

The V gene is TRBV7-2, the J gene TRBJ2-7; 8 bases fit TRBD2. V lost 5 bases to trimming and J lost 3 bases; unmatched junction nucleotides: 6. The CDR3 spans 14 residues. Germline V gene lookup returns CDR1 SGHTA and CDR2 FQGNSA. The CDR3 DNA reads as TGTGCCAGCAGCCCCCCCGGGGGGGACTACGAGCAGTACTTC. Translated: CASSPPGGDYEQYF.

The gene calls are TRBV9 and TRBJ1-2; no firm D call. From germline, CDR1 is SGDLS and CDR2 YYNGEE. Between the trimmed V and J ends, which lost 2 bases and 4 bases, there was a span of 21 bases. The CDR3 contains 17 residues. The CDR3 spells CASSVLEDPTYFYGYTF. For the CDR3, the DNA is TGTGCCAGCAGCGTTCTCGAGGATCCTACATATTTCTATGGCTACACCTTC. The complete variable domain, with remaining parts taken from reference TRBV9 and TRBJ1-2, reads DSGVTQTPKHLITATGQRVTLRCSPRSGDLSVYWYQQSLDQGLQFLIQYYNGEERAKGNILERFSAQQFPDLHSELNLSSLELGDSALYFCASSVLEDPTYFYGYTFGSGTRLTVV.

This chain connects TRBV5-6 to TRBJ2-3; weak D call: TRBD1 (5 bases). The CDR3 covers 14 residues. V was pared by 2 bases and J by 0 bases, with 7 bases between. Germline loops: CDR1 SGHDT, CDR2 YYEEEE. The CDR3 DNA follows: TGTGCCAGCAGCTTTGGGGCTAGCACAGATACGCAGTATTTT. This codes for CASSFGASTDTQYF.

The rearrangement uses TRBV16 and TRBJ1-5; D is uncertain. This CDR3 comprises 14 residues. From germline, CDR1 is KGHSY and CDR2 FQNENV. V lost 2 bases and J 2 bases, leaving 7 bases between the germline ends. The CDR3 nucleotides read TGTGCCAGCAGCCAACTTAGCGGCAATCAGCCCCAGCATTTT. It specifies CASSQLSGNQPQHF. Complete variable domain (other parts from reference TRBV16 and TRBJ1-5): GEEVAQTPKHLVRGEGQKAKLYCAPIKGHSYVFWYQQVLKNEFKFLISFQNENVFDETGMPKERFSAKCLPNSPCSLEIQATKLEDSAVYFCASSQLSGNQPQHFGDGTRLSIL.

This clone was picked up one time. V gene TRBV4-2 combines with J gene TRBJ1-1; TRBD1 matches at 7 bases. The CDR3 covers 15 residues. Germline trimming cut 0 bases from V and 3 bases from J; bases unmatched to any gene: 4. Germline V lookup: CDR1 LGHNA, CDR2 YNFKEQ. DNA of the CDR3: TGTGCCAGCAGCCAAGATAGGGGGCTGGACACTGAAGCTTTCTTT. This translates into CASSQDRGLDTEAFF.